This T cell receptor beta chain was captured by sequencing in a study of T cells in Graves' hyperthyroidism and ophthalmopathy. For the study at large: Before any treatment, at initial diagnosis, peripheral blood was collected.

Ten or more counts support this clonotype. Its antigen is as yet unknown. One end of the junction does not line up with germline, which may come from a read error. CDR3 size: 12 residues. Germline V gene sequence: CDR1 SGHAT, CDR2 FQNNGV. Whole-study results and caveats: Among thyroid clonotypes expanded above 0.001, most also appeared in blood. In validation, the model predicted ophthalmopathy. These predictions came a median roughly seven months before onset.

Amplified TCR beta CDR3 regions came from RNA transcripts. HTBI primers were employed in a first-round RT-PCR of the TCR CDR3. TCRdb re-derived calls from the multiplex PCR reads in MiXCR, one entry per CDR3 protein. The sample carries under 250,000 distinct CDR3 sequences, more than 15% recorded once. This sequence joins TRBV11-2 and TRBJ2-7, with 8 bases aligning to TRBD1. The sequencing input was blood. The sequence was obtained from a man aged 45-65 years with Graves' hyperthyroidism. CDR3 region: CASSLAQGQVDF. CDR3 bases: TGTGCCAGCAGCTTAGCTCAGGGACAGGTCGACTTC.